This TCR beta chain was recorded in a study of beta chain features in type 1 diabetes. General study findings and limits: PCR might pick shorter templates more often, in the same way for patients and controls. TCRB CDR3s from Type 1 diabetes patients were moderately but significantly shorter in all four CD4+ subsets. TCRB repertoires of naive, central memory and Treg cells appeared more similar among patients than among healthy donors.

The authors reverse transcribed all of the isolated RNA, so sequencing captured expressed TCRB transcripts. TCRdb keeps only in-frame clones here, not all; method: immunoSEQ multiplex PCR. The sample lists over 100,000 clones, 40% occurring once. Note on this clone: Its specificity is unknown.

Germline V lookup: CDR1 LGHNA, CDR2 YSLEER. The CDR3 consists of 17 residues. V lost 4 bases, J lost 0 bases, and 12 bases stayed unmatched. The sample was stem cell memory CD4+ T cells from blood. V gene TRBV4-3 combines with J gene TRBJ2-7, with 7 bases identical to TRBD2. This TCR was recovered from a woman under 30 in good health. The CDR3 here is CASSPRLLRGSSYEQYF. The CDR3 DNA reads TGCGCCAGCAGCCCCCGTCTTCTGCGGGGGAGCTCCTACGAGCAGTACTTC.